Each of the 14 T cell receptor beta chains below was sequenced from the same sample in a study of lung T cells in sarcoidosis with Löfgren's syndrome. Each CDR3 protein gets one entry after TCRdb re-called the reads with MiXCR. Here the sample spans 55,000 to 80,000 distinct CDR3 sequences, 21% being singletons. The sequenced material came from CD4+ T cells from PBMCs. The receptor source for this set is a human donor with sarcoidosis (Löfgren's syndrome or another form), or a control subject (not recorded which).

V usage is TRBV5-1 and J usage is TRBJ2-5; 8 bases map to TRBD1. The CDR3 is 13 amino acids. Germline CDR1 SGHRS, CDR2 YFSETQ. J lost 3 bases, V lost 3 bases, and 1 base had no gene match. CDR3 region: CASSSTGEETQYF. CDR3 DNA: TGCGCCAGCAGCTCGACAGGGGAAGAGACCCAGTACTTC.

This clonotype was counted only a few times. The V and J genes are TRBV3-1 and TRBJ1-2; no clear D gene. This CDR3 has 14 amino acids. V shed 6 bases and J shed 7 bases, with 18 bases lying between them. Germline values: CDR1 LGHDT, CDR2 YNNKEL (reference sequence). This CDR3 is CASSTGIMRSGYTF. CDR3 sequence (DNA): TGTGCCAGCAGTACCGGGATTATGCGGAGTGGCTACACCTTC.

This clonotype was seen a few times. This rearrangement joins TRBV12-3 or TRBV12-4 to TRBJ2-3; TRBD1 might be the D (5 bases). The CDR3 length is 16 residues. V was cut by 5 bases and J by 0 bases, with 15 bases left in between. As DNA, the CDR3 is TGTGCCAGCAGTCCCGACTCGACAGCTAGCACAGATACGCAGTATTTT. As protein: CASSPDSTASTDTQYF.

About this clonotype: A read error may be the cause here, since a much bigger clone is one base away. The conserved phenylalanine or tryptophan normally closing the CDR3 is absent here, so this likely arose from a read error. The V call is TRBV10-3, the J call TRBJ2-1, with TRBD2 matching 8 bases. CDR1 ENHRY and CDR2 SYGVKD come from the germline V gene. The CDR3 spans 16 residues. After removal of 6 bases from V and 3 bases from J, the junction contained 10 bases not matched to a gene. The CDR3 coding sequence is TGTGCCATCAGGGATGCGACTAGCGAGTTCTACAATGAGCAGTTCCTC. Translated, it gives CAIRDATSEFYNEQFL.

In its sample, this clonotype was seen a few times. V gene TRBV7-2 combines with J gene TRBJ1-5, with a weak D call TRBD1 (5 bases). The CDR3 length is 16 residues. CDR1 and CDR2 (germline): SGHTA, FQGNSA. V lost 1 base to trimming and J lost 1 base, with 11 bases between them. The CDR3 nucleotides read TGTGCCAGCAGCTTAGATAACAGGATGAGCAATCAGCCCCAGCATTTT. The encoded protein is CASSLDNRMSNQPQHF.

This clonotype has a count of ten or more. The CDR3 DNA reads TGCAGCGCAGCCCAGGGGCCGACGGATCAGCCCCAGCATTTT. Its translation: CSAAQGPTDQPQHF. This chain links TRBV29-1 with TRBJ1-5; tentatively, D is TRBD1 (6 bases). The ends were cut back, 7 bases at V and 5 bases at J, with 18 bases in the middle. Looked up from germline, CDR1 is SQVTM and CDR2 is ANQGSEA. This CDR3 has 14 amino acids.

This clonotype occurred a few times. The rearrangement joins TRBV4-1 to TRBJ2-2; tentative D call: TRBD1 (5 bases). CDR1 MGHRA and CDR2 YSYEKL come from the germline V gene. Deletions cut 1 base from V and 4 bases from J, with 13 bases between. The CDR3 totals 16 residues. This chain's CDR3 is CASSQVDMRFTGELFF. Written as DNA, the CDR3 is TGCGCCAGCAGCCAAGTGGACATGAGATTCACCGGGGAGCTGTTTTTT.

Many counts were recorded for this clonotype. CDR3 amino acids: CATSTSVTVLLGGYTF. The DNA for the CDR3 is TGTGCCACCAGCACCTCCGTGACGGTACTCCTAGGCGGCTACACCTTC. This sequence joins TRBV15 and TRBJ1-2; D unresolved. Trimming left V 4 bases short and J 8 bases short, with 23 bases between. The CDR3 consists of 16 residues. Germline V CDR1 and CDR2: LNHNV, YYDKDF (reference sequence).

With respect to this clonotype: Germline is not matched at one junction end, which may reflect a read error. CDR3 nucleotides: TGTGTCAGCAGAACGACTGGAAACACCATATATTTT. Its translation is CVSRTTGNTIYF. The rearrangement uses TRBV11-2 and TRBJ1-3; D ambiguous. Germline V gene sequence: CDR1 SGHAT, CDR2 FQNNGV. CDR3 length: 12 amino acids.

This clonotype was found many times. V is TRBV6-1 and J is TRBJ1-1; perhaps TRBD1 as D (6 bases). Per the germline V gene, CDR1 is MNHNS and CDR2 is SASEGT. This CDR3 has 15 amino acids. V was trimmed by 8 bases and J by 0 bases, leaving 16 bases between them. CDR3 bases: TGTGCCAGCGGATCAGGACAGTCGATGAACACTGAAGCTTTCTTT. Its protein is CASGSGQSMNTEAFF.

This clonotype was counted between two and nine times. The chain carries TRBV4-1 and TRBJ2-5; possibly TRBD2 for D (6 bases). V was clipped by 0 bases and J by 4 bases, with 9 bases between them. This CDR3 comprises 14 residues. From germline, CDR1 is MGHRA and CDR2 YSYEKL. CDR3 DNA sequence: TGCGCCAGCAGCCAAGATCGACTAGGAGAGACCCAGTACTTC. Translating it yields CASSQDRLGETQYF.

This clonotype was seen a few times. The chain couples TRBV11-2 to TRBJ1-2; D not resolved. The CDR3 is made up of 13 amino acids. Germline V gives CDR1 SGHAT, CDR2 FQNNGV. The V and J ends lost 7 bases and 5 bases respectively, with 14 bases between them. The CDR3 is CASNPQVGYGYTF. The CDR3 bases are TGTGCCAGCAACCCTCAAGTTGGATATGGCTACACCTTC.

This clonotype was detected only a few times. The chain recombines TRBV20-1 with TRBJ2-5; possible D gene TRBD2, 6 bases. The CDR3 is 14 amino acids. CDR1 DFQATT and CDR2 SNEGSKA come from the germline V gene (reference sequence). With 5 bases removed from V and 4 bases from J, the gap between germline ends came to 17 bases. CDR3 coding DNA: TGCAGTGCTCCCCCGGGGCTCGGGAGAGAGACCCAGTACTTC. It translates to CSAPPGLGRETQYF.

As for this clonotype: This may be a read error: a much more frequent sequence differs by one nucleotide. V is TRBV20-1 and J is TRBJ2-1; possible D gene TRBD2, 6 bases. There are 14 residues in the CDR3. V lost 7 bases and J lost 6, with 19 bases in between. Per the germline V gene, CDR1 is DFQATT and CDR2 is SNEGSKA (reference sequence). The CDR3 DNA sequence: TGCAGTGTGCTTAGGCTAGTGGGGGGCAATGAGCAGTTCTTC. Encoded protein: CSVLRLVGGNEQFF.